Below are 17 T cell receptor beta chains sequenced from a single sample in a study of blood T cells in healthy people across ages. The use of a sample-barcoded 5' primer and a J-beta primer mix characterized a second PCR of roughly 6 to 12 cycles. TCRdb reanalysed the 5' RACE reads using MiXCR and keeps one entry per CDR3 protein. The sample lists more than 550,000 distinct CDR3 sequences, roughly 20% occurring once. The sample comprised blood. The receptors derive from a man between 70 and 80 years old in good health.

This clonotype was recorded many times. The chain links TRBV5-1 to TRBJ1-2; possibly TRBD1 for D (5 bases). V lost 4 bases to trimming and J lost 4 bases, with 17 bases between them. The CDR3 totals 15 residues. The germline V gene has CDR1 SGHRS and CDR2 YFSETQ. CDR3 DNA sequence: TGCGCCAGCAGCACTTCGGGACGGATTTCCTATGGCTACACCTTC. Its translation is CASSTSGRISYGYTF.

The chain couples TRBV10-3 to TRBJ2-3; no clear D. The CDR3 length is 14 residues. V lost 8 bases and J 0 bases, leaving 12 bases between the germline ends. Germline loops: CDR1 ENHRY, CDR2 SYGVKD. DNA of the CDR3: TGTGCCATCGAGCGCGGCAGAAGCACAGATACGCAGTATTTT. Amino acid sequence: CAIERGRSTDTQYF.

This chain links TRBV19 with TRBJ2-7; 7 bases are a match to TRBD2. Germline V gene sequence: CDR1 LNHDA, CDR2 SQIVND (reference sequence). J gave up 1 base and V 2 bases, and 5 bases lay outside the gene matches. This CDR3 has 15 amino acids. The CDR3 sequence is CASSIPSGESYEQYF. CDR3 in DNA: TGTGCCAGTAGTATACCAAGCGGGGAGTCCTACGAGCAGTACTTC.

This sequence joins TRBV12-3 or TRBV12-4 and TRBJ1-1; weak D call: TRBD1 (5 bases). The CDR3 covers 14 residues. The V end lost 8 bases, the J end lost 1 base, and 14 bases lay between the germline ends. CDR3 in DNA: TGTGCCAGCGGACCGGGACGCGGGAACACTGAAGCTTTCTTT. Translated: CASGPGRGNTEAFF.

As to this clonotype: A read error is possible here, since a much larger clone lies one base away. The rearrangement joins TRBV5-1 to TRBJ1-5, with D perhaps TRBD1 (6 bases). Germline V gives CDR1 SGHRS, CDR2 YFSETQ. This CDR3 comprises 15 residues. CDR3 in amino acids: CAGSLGGDTDQPQHF. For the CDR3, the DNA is TGCGCCGGCAGCTTGGGAGGGGACACCGATCAGCCCCAGCATTTT. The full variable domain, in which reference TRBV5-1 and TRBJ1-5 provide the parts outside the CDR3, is KAGVTQTPRYLIKTRGQQVTLSCSPISGHRSVSWYQQTPGQGLQFLFEYFSETQRNKGNFPGRFSGRQFSNSRSEMNVSTLELGDSALYLCAGSLGGDTDQPQHFGDGTRLSIL.

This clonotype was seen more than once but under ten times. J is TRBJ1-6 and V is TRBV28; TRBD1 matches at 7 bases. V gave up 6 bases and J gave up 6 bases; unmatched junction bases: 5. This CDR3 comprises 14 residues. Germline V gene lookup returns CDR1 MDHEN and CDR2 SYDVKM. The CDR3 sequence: CASRSTGSNSPLHF. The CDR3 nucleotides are TGTGCCAGCAGGTCGACAGGGAGTAATTCACCCCTCCACTTT. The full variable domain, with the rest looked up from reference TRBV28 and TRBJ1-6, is DVKVTQSSRYLVKRTGEKVFLECVQDMDHENMFWYRQDPGLGLRLIYFSYDVKMKEKGDIPEGYSVSREKKERFSLILESASTNQTSMYLCASRSTGSNSPLHFGNGTRLTVT.

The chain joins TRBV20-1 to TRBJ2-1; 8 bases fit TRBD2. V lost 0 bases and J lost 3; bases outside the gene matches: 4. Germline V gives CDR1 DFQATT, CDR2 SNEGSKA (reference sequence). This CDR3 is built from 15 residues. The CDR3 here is CSARDGLAGYNEQFF. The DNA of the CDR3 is TGCAGTGCTAGAGATGGGCTAGCGGGCTACAATGAGCAGTTCTTC.

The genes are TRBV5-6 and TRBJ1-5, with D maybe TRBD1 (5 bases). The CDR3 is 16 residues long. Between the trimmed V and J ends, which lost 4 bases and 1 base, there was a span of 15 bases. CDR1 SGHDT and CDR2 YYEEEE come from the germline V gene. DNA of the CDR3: TGTGCCAGCAGCGGAAGGGGTTGGGGAAGCAATCAGCCCCAGCATTTT. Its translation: CASSGRGWGSNQPQHF.

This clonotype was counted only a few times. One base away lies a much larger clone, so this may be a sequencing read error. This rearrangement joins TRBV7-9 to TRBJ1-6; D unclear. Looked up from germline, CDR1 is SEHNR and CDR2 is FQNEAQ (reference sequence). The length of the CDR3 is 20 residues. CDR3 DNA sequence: TGTTCCAGCAGCTTTTATTTGGGAGACGTACCTAGCTCCTATAATTCACCCCTCCACTTT. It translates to CSSSFYLGDVPSSYNSPLHF.

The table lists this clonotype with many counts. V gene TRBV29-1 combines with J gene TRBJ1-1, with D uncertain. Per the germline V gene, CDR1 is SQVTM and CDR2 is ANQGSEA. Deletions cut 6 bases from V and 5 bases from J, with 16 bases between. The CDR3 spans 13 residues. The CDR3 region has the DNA TGCAGCGTAGCCCACGGAGGTTTTACTGAAGCTTTCTTT. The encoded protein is CSVAHGGFTEAFF.

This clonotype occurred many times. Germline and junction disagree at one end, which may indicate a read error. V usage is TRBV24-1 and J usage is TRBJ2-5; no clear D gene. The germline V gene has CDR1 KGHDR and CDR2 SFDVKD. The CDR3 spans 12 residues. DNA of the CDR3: TGTGCCACAAGTGGGCTAATGGAGACCCAGTACTTC. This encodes CATSGLMETQYF.

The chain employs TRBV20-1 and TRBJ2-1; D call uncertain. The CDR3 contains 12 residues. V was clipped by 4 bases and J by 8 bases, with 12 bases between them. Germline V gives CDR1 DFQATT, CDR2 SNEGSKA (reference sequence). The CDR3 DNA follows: TGCAGTGCTATCCTCCCTAATCATGAGCAGTTCTTC. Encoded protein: CSAILPNHEQFF.

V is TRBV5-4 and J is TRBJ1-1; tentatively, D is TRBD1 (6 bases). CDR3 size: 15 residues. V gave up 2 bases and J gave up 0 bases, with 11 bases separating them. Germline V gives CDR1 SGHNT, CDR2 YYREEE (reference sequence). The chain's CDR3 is CASSFRQVMNTEAFF. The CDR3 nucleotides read TGTGCCAGCAGCTTCCGACAGGTCATGAACACTGAAGCTTTCTTT.

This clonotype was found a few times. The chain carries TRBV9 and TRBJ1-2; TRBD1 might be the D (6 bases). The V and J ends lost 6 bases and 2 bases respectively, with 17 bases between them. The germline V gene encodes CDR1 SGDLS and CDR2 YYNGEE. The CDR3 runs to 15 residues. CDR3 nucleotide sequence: TGTGCCAGCACCCCCTCGGGGGCCTCGAACTATGGCTACACCTTC. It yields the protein CASTPSGASNYGYTF. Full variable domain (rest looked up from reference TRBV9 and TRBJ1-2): DSGVTQTPKHLITATGQRVTLRCSPRSGDLSVYWYQQSLDQGLQFLIQYYNGEERAKGNILERFSAQQFPDLHSELNLSSLELGDSALYFCASTPSGASNYGYTFGSGTRLTVV.

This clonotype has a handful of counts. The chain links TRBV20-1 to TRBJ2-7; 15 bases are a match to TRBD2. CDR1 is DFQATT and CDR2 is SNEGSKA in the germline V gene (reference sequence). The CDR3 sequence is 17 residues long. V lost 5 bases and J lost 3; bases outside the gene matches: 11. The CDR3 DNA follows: TGCAGTGCTCCCGGGACTAGCGGGGGGTACGAACGCTACGAGCAGTACTTC. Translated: CSAPGTSGGYERYEQYF.

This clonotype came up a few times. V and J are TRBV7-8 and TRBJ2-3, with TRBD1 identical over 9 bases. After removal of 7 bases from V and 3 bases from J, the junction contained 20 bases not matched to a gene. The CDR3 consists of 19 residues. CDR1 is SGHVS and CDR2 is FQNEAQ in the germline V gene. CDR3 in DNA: TGTGCCAGCACCCTTGAAGGGACAGGGAGGCCCTCTAGGACAGATACGCAGTATTTT. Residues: CASTLEGTGRPSRTDTQYF.

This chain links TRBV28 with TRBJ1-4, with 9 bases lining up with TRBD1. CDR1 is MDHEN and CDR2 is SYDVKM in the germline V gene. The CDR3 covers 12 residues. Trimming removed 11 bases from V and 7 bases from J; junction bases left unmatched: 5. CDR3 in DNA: TGTGCCCACGGGACAGGGTTTGAAAAACTGTTTTTT. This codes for CAHGTGFEKLFF. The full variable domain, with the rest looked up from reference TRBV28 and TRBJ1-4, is DVKVTQSSRYLVKRTGEKVFLECVQDMDHENMFWYRQDPGLGLRLIYFSYDVKMKEKGDIPEGYSVSREKKERFSLILESASTNQTSMYLCAHGTGFEKLFFGSGTQLSVL.